One T cell receptor (beta chain) is described in this entry. This specimen belongs to a study of T cell responses to AZD1222 COVID-19 vaccine. Assay used: immunoSEQ multiplex PCR; TCRdb lists only in-frame clones, some missing. The sample records around 120,000 clones, 65% to 90% being singletons. The CDR3 covers 19 residues. Germline V gene sequence: CDR1 MGHRA, CDR2 YSYEKL. The V and J ends lost 0 bases and 2 bases, in that order; junction bases with no gene match: 12. This specimen consisted of peripheral blood, obtained on day 0 of AZD1222 vaccination. The TCR was taken from an adult in good health. The rearrangement uses TRBV4-1 and TRBJ2-1, with TRBD2 identical over 8 bases. CDR3 DNA sequence: TGCGCCAGCAGCCAAGACCCCCGGGTAGCGGGGCCAACCTACAATGAGCAGTTCTTC. This sequence encodes CASSQDPRVAGPTYNEQFF.